The 23 T cell receptor beta chains given below trace back to one sample, sequenced in a study of T cells in localized non-small cell lung cancer. The repertoire was sequenced with immunoSEQ multiplex PCR; TCRdb's copy has only in-frame clones and lacks some. This table holds 25,000 to 40,000 clones, roughly 80% found once. Sequencing was performed on peripheral blood, taken before any cancer treatment. All receptors derive from a male donor aged 60 or over with stage II squamous cell lung carcinoma.

V is TRBV7-9 and J is TRBJ1-3; D not resolved. This CDR3 has 12 amino acids. Germline CDR1 and CDR2: SEHNR and FQNEAQ (reference sequence). The V end was cut by 5 bases, the J end by 4 bases, with 6 bases between. The CDR3 reads CASSEQGNTIYF. In DNA, the CDR3 is TGTGCCAGCAGCGAACAGGGAAACACCATATATTTT. Supplemented by reference TRBV7-9 and TRBJ1-3, the full variable domain reads DTGVSQNPRHKITKRGQNVTFRCDPISEHNRLYWYRQTLGQGPEFLTYFQNEAQLEKSRLLSDRFSAERPKGSFSTLEIQRTEQGDSAMYLCASSEQGNTIYFGEGSWLTVV.

The V gene is TRBV5-5, the J gene TRBJ2-5; maybe TRBD2 (5 bases). V lost 0 bases to trimming and J lost 2 bases, with 14 bases between them. The germline CDR1 and CDR2 sequences are SGHKS and YYEKEE (reference sequence). The CDR3 is 16 residues long. The CDR3 reads CASSLAGLGNQETQYF. The CDR3, as DNA: TGTGCCAGCAGCTTGGCGGGGTTGGGGAATCAAGAGACCCAGTACTTC.

The rearrangement uses TRBV6-5 and TRBJ1-6, with TRBD1 matching over 9 bases. In germline, CDR1 is MNHEY, CDR2 SVGAGI. The CDR3 contains 15 residues. The V and J ends lost 2 bases and 9 bases, in that order; junction bases with no gene match: 5. The CDR3 is CASSYQGQGSSPLHF. DNA of the CDR3: TGTGCCAGCAGTTACCAGGGACAGGGAAGTTCACCCCTCCACTTT.

In regard to this clone: Other DNA sequences in the sample encode the same CDR3. The V call is TRBV5-1, the J call TRBJ2-3; possibly TRBD1 or TRBD2 for D (5 bases each). V gave up 0 bases and J gave up 1 base, with 12 bases separating them. Germline CDR1 is SGHRS and CDR2 is YFSETQ. CDR3 length: 16 residues. CDR3 coding DNA: TGCGCCAGCAGCTTGGGAGGGACCCATGGCACAGATACGCAGTATTTT. It translates to CASSLGGTHGTDTQYF.

This clone was seen more than once but under ten times. The V call is TRBV27, the J call TRBJ1-1, with a possible D match to TRBD1 (5 bases). Germline CDR1 reads MNHEY; CDR2 reads SMNVEV (reference sequence). The CDR3 sequence is 12 residues long. Trimming took 3 bases from V and 6 from J, leaving 8 bases between them. Here the CDR3 reads CASSFRGAEAFF. The CDR3 bases are TGTGCCAGCAGTTTCCGGGGCGCTGAAGCTTTCTTT.

This chain joins TRBV14 and TRBJ2-6; the D gene is possibly TRBD2 (6 bases). The CDR3 totals 17 residues. Trimming pared 4 bases from V and 0 bases from J, leaving 13 bases between. The V gene's germline CDR1 is SGHDN and CDR2 FVKESK. The CDR3 protein is CASSPLGGISGANVLTF. DNA of the CDR3: TGTGCCAGCAGCCCGCTTGGGGGGATCTCTGGGGCCAACGTCCTGACTTTC.

This chain connects TRBV18 to TRBJ1-1, with D hard to call. This CDR3 contains 14 residues. Looked up from germline, CDR1 is KGHSH and CDR2 is LQKENI. Trimming left V 2 bases short and J 0 bases short, with 7 bases between. The CDR3 region is CASSPGPLNTEAFF. The CDR3 DNA follows: TGTGCCAGCTCACCAGGGCCTTTGAACACTGAAGCTTTCTTT.

This clone has ten or more counts. The V call is TRBV20-1, the J call TRBJ2-3; the D gene is possibly TRBD2 (6 bases). Trimming took 3 bases from V and 6 from J, leaving 7 bases between them. This CDR3 spans 11 amino acids. Per germline, CDR1 DFQATT and CDR2 SNEGSKA (reference sequence). The DNA of the CDR3 is TGCAGTGCTAGTCGGGGGGATACGCAGTATTTT. It codes for CSASRGDTQYF.

This clone was observed a few times. V is TRBV20-1 and J is TRBJ1-1; possible D gene TRBD1, 6 bases. The CDR3 is 11 amino acids. Trimming pared 6 bases from V and 8 bases from J, leaving 13 bases between. Germline lookup yields CDR1 DFQATT and CDR2 SNEGSKA (reference sequence). The CDR3 sequence is CSAFRQEEAFF. The CDR3 DNA is TGCAGTGCCTTCAGACAGGAAGAAGCTTTCTTT.

The CDR3, as DNA: TGTGCCAGCAGCACCGGGAATCCTCAGCCCCAGCATTTT. Its translation is CASSTGNPQPQHF. The chain carries TRBV2 and TRBJ1-5; no definite D call. The length of the CDR3 is 13 residues. Germline CDR1 reads SNHLY; CDR2 reads FYNNEI. V lost 6 bases to trimming and J lost 6 bases, with 12 bases between them.

The chain is built from TRBV9 and TRBJ1-2; D not certain. V dropped 5 bases and J dropped 0 bases, with 11 bases sitting between them. This CDR3 is 14 amino acids long. Germline values: CDR1 SGDLS, CDR2 YYNGEE. The CDR3 DNA reads as TGTGCCAGCAGTGAAAAACAAACTAACTATGGCTACACCTTC. Amino acids: CASSEKQTNYGYTF. Full variable domain (outside the CDR3, taken from reference TRBV9 and TRBJ1-2): DSGVTQTPKHLITATGQRVTLRCSPRSGDLSVYWYQQSLDQGLQFLIQYYNGEERAKGNILERFSAQQFPDLHSELNLSSLELGDSALYFCASSEKQTNYGYTFGSGTRLTVV.

The rearrangement links TRBV18 to TRBJ1-2; possibly TRBD1 for D (6 bases). Per germline, CDR1 KGHSH and CDR2 LQKENI. Deletions cut 3 bases from V and 6 bases from J, with 17 bases between. The CDR3 extends over 15 amino acids. CDR3 in DNA: TGTGCCAGCTCACCCTATTCAACAGGGTACGATGGCTACACCTTC. Translated: CASSPYSTGYDGYTF.

V usage is TRBV29-1 and J usage is TRBJ1-1; possible D gene TRBD1, 5 bases. The germline gives CDR1 SQVTM, CDR2 ANQGSEA. This CDR3 is 14 amino acids long. V was clipped by 4 bases and J by 2 bases, with 14 bases between them. The CDR3 region has the DNA TGCAGCGTTGCGGCGACCCGGGGCAACACTGAAGCTTTCTTT. Its protein product is CSVAATRGNTEAFF. The variable domain in full, with the rest retrieved from reference TRBV29-1 and TRBJ1-1, is SAVISQKPSRDICQRGTSLTIQCQVDSQVTMMFWYRQQPGQSLTLIATANQGSEATYESGFVIDKFPISRPNLTFSTLTVSNMSPEDSSIYLCSVAATRGNTEAFFGQGTRLTVV.

The chain recombines TRBV2 with TRBJ2-2, with D perhaps TRBD2 (5 bases). The V end lost 6 bases, the J end lost 7 bases, and 12 bases lay between the germline ends. CDR1 is SNHLY, CDR2 FYNNEI, per germline. The CDR3 consists of 13 residues. The CDR3 DNA sequence: TGTGCCAGCAGAGATAGCCGGGGCGGGGAGCTGTTTTTT. Translating gives CASRDSRGGELFF.

The genes are TRBV18 and TRBJ1-1; no reliable D call. Germline V gene data show CDR1 as KGHSH and CDR2 as LQKENI. Trimming took off 3 bases at V and 1 base at J, with 18 bases between the two ends. The CDR3 is made up of 17 amino acids. The CDR3 sequence is CASSPDPTMTSNTEAFF. DNA for the CDR3: TGTGCCAGCTCACCTGATCCCACTATGACCTCGAACACTGAAGCTTTCTTT.

The chain combines TRBV7-9 with TRBJ1-2, with 7 positions matching TRBD1. V shed 4 bases and J 6 bases; nucleotides not matched to a gene: 11. The CDR3 runs 15 residues. Germline values: CDR1 SEHNR, CDR2 FQNEAQ (reference sequence). The CDR3, as DNA: TGTGCCAGCAGCTGGGAATTAGACAGGGACGATGGCTACACCTTC. It encodes CASSWELDRDDGYTF.

The CDR3 region has the DNA TGTGCCAGCAGTTTTCGGACCACCGGTGGAGATACGCAGTATTTT. As protein: CASSFRTTGGDTQYF. The genes are TRBV27 and TRBJ2-3; D gene unclear. Deletions cut 3 bases from V and 5 bases from J, with 15 bases between. The CDR3 loop spans 15 amino acids. Germline V gene sequence: CDR1 MNHEY, CDR2 SMNVEV (reference sequence).

This chain uses TRBV11-3 with TRBJ2-3; tentatively, D is TRBD2 (6 bases). V lost 1 base and J lost 1, with 9 bases in between. The germline V gene encodes CDR1 SGHNT and CDR2 YENEEA. The CDR3 is 15 residues long. CDR3 bases: TGTGCCAGCAGCTTAGCCGGGGGTGGCACAGATACGCAGTATTTT. Translation: CASSLAGGGTDTQYF. The complete variable domain, with remaining parts taken from reference TRBV11-3 and TRBJ2-3, reads EAGVVQSPRYKIIEKKQPVAFWCNPISGHNTLYWYLQNLGQGPELLIRYENEEAVDDSQLPKDRFSAERLKGVDSTLKIQPAELGDSAVYLCASSLAGGGTDTQYFGPGTRLTVL.

The genes are TRBV18 and TRBJ1-4, with 7 bases fitting TRBD1. V was pared by 0 bases and J by 4 bases, with 5 bases of the junction left unmatched. The germline gives CDR1 KGHSH, CDR2 LQKENI. The CDR3 has 16 residues. CDR3 amino acids: CASSPPRGLDNEKLFF. In nucleotides, the CDR3 is TGTGCCAGCTCACCACCAAGGGGGCTGGATAATGAAAAACTGTTTTTT.

The rearrangement links TRBV15 to TRBJ1-2; maybe TRBD1 (5 bases). There are 16 residues in the CDR3. The V gene's germline CDR1 is LNHNV and CDR2 YYDKDF (reference sequence). V was trimmed by 4 bases and J by 6 bases, leaving 21 bases between them. The CDR3: CATSKAFEGRENGYTF. The DNA of the CDR3 is TGTGCCACCAGCAAGGCATTCGAGGGCAGGGAAAATGGCTACACCTTC.

This clone was observed a single time. The chain is built from TRBV11-2 and TRBJ1-3; 9 nucleotides align to TRBD1. Germline V CDR1 and CDR2: SGHAT, FQNNGV. CDR3 size: 16 residues. The V and J ends lost 4 bases and 0 bases, in that order; junction bases with no gene match: 4. This CDR3 reads CASSSGGQGSGNTIYF. CDR3 DNA sequence: TGTGCCAGCAGCTCGGGGGGACAGGGCTCTGGAAACACCATATATTTT.

The gene calls are TRBV7-8 and TRBJ2-1, with D maybe TRBD1 (6 bases). V was cut by 7 bases and J by 0 bases, with 16 bases left in between. The CDR3 extends over 16 amino acids. The germline V gene has CDR1 SGHVS and CDR2 FQNEAQ. The CDR3 DNA sequence: TGTGCCAGCATTTCCAGGTGGGGGCCCTCCTACAATGAGCAGTTCTTC. It specifies CASISRWGPSYNEQFF.

The chain is built from TRBV6-1 and TRBJ1-1; D is ambiguous. Germline V gene sequence: CDR1 MNHNS, CDR2 SASEGT. The V gene lost 1 base and the J gene lost 8 bases, with 11 bases spanning the gap. This CDR3 contains 13 residues. The CDR3 here is CASSEVSETEAFF. In DNA form, the CDR3 reads TGTGCCAGCAGTGAAGTTTCGGAGACAGAAGCTTTCTTT.